The 24 T cell receptor beta chains below were found in one sample sequenced in a study of T cell responses to AZD1222 COVID-19 vaccine. Assay used: immunoSEQ multiplex PCR; TCRdb lists only in-frame clones, some missing. The data show some 120,000 clones, 80% to 90% seen once. The sequenced sample was peripheral blood, obtained on day 0 of MenACWY control vaccination. The receptors were sampled from an adult in good health.

The chain joins TRBV4-2 to TRBJ1-2; D remains ambiguous. CDR3 size: 14 residues. Germline V gives CDR1 LGHNA, CDR2 YNFKEQ. V lost 0 bases, J lost 4 bases, and 9 bases lay in between. This chain's CDR3 is CASSQDAQPYGYTF. The CDR3 DNA follows: TGTGCCAGCAGCCAAGATGCGCAGCCCTATGGCTACACCTTC.

The rearrangement links TRBV28 to TRBJ1-5; D gene ambiguous. Germline-derived CDR1 and CDR2 are MDHEN and SYDVKM. The CDR3 has 18 amino acids. Trimming took off 2 bases at V and 4 bases at J, with 21 bases between the two ends. CDR3 DNA sequence: TGTGCCAGCAGTTTAGTCCCCTGGGTCCCCGGGAAGAATCAGCCCCAGCATTTT. Its protein product is CASSLVPWVPGKNQPQHF.

This chain connects TRBV3-1 (or the pseudogene TRBV3-2) to TRBJ1-2; unclear D gene. Germline V CDR1 and CDR2: LGHDT, YNNKEL (reference sequence). Trimming cost V 1 base and J 0 bases, with 6 bases left between them. The CDR3 sequence is 14 residues long. In nucleotides, the CDR3 is TGTGCCAGCAGCCAAGGCGAAACTAACTATGGCTACACCTTC. Protein: CASSQGETNYGYTF.

The chain couples TRBV24-1 to TRBJ2-2; D perhaps matches TRBD1 (6 bases). The CDR3 sequence is 14 residues long. The germline gives CDR1 KGHDR, CDR2 SFDVKD. Deletions cut 4 bases from V and 5 bases from J, with 10 bases between. The CDR3 protein is CATSDLQGTGELFF. In DNA, the CDR3 is TGTGCCACCAGTGACCTGCAGGGGACCGGGGAGCTGTTTTTT.

CDR3 protein: CASSQGTGGEQYF. DNA for the CDR3: TGTGCCAGCAGCCAAGGAACAGGGGGCGAGCAGTACTTC. The J gene is TRBJ2-7, the V gene TRBV3-1 (or the pseudogene TRBV3-2); TRBD1 matches 8 bases. Looked up from germline, CDR1 is LGHDT and CDR2 is YNNKEL (reference sequence). The CDR3 sequence is 13 residues long. V lost 1 base, J lost 6 bases, and 2 bases stayed unmatched.

This clone was detected only once. V gene TRBV11-2 combines with J gene TRBJ1-1, with no clear D. The V end lost 5 bases, the J end lost 6 bases, and 22 bases lay between the germline ends. The CDR3 covers 16 residues. Germline CDR1 and CDR2: SGHAT and FQNNGV. This CDR3 is CASSLTRWSTRPEAFF. Here the CDR3 DNA reads TGTGCCAGCAGCCTCACCCGGTGGAGCACGCGACCTGAAGCTTTCTTT.

This rearrangement joins TRBV6-5 to TRBJ2-5; 7 bases map to TRBD1. With 6 bases clipped from V and 2 bases from J, the junction kept 9 bases outside the gene matches. This CDR3 is 15 amino acids long. CDR1 is MNHEY and CDR2 is SVGAGI in the germline V gene. CDR3 coding DNA: TGTGCCAGCAGCCTCACAGGGGCAGTGCAAGAGACCCAGTACTTC. It codes for CASSLTGAVQETQYF.

V and J are TRBV15 and TRBJ2-1; D unresolved. The germline gives CDR1 LNHNV, CDR2 YYDKDF (reference sequence). This CDR3 spans 14 amino acids. V was cut by 4 bases and J by 9 bases, with 16 bases left in between. CDR3 protein: CATSTDRPGLEQFF. CDR3 DNA sequence: TGTGCCACCAGCACCGACCGGCCCGGTCTTGAGCAGTTCTTC.

V and J are TRBV7-3 and TRBJ2-7; 8 bases line up with TRBD1. The CDR3 loop spans 13 amino acids. Germline V gene sequence: CDR1 SGHTA, CDR2 FQGTGA. After removal of 1 base from V and 4 bases from J, the junction contained 0 bases not matched to a gene. The CDR3 loop reads CASSLNRGYEQYF. CDR3 sequence (DNA): TGTGCCAGCAGCTTAAACAGGGGGTACGAGCAGTACTTC. The whole variable domain, remainder taken from reference TRBV7-3 and TRBJ2-7, is GAGVSQTPSNKVTEKGKYVELRCDPISGHTALYWYRQSLGQGPEFLIYFQGTGAADDSGLPNDRFFAVRPEGSVSTLKIQRTERGDSAVYLCASSLNRGYEQYFGPGTRLTVT.

The chain uses TRBV5-1 and TRBJ2-1; a weak D match, TRBD2 (5 bases). The CDR3 length is 13 residues. Trimming removed 1 base from V and 6 bases from J, with 8 bases in between. Germline values: CDR1 SGHRS, CDR2 YFSETQ. DNA for the CDR3: TGCGCCAGCAGCTTGCGGGGTGGCAATGAGCAGTTCTTC. Protein: CASSLRGGNEQFF.

This chain links TRBV15 with TRBJ2-3; D is perhaps TRBD2 (5 bases). The germline V gene has CDR1 LNHNV and CDR2 YYDKDF (reference sequence). Trimming shortened V by 0 bases and J by 0 bases, and 25 bases separated the two germline ends. The CDR3 is 21 amino acids. This CDR3 reads CATSRDSWELFAQGSTDTQYF. CDR3 coding DNA: TGTGCCACCAGCAGAGATTCTTGGGAGTTGTTCGCACAAGGGAGCACAGATACGCAGTATTTT.

The J gene is TRBJ1-4, the V gene TRBV7-9; D remains ambiguous. The V end lost 6 bases, the J end lost 3 bases, and 14 bases lay between the germline ends. Germline V CDR1 and CDR2: SEHNR, FQNEAQ (reference sequence). The CDR3 extends over 15 amino acids. CDR3 nucleotides: TGTGCCAGCAGGCCGCCCGGGGTGGCTAATGAAAAACTGTTTTTT. It specifies CASRPPGVANEKLFF.

This clone was observed once. J is TRBJ2-1 and V is TRBV24-1; 7 bases are shared with TRBD1. The CDR3 is made up of 17 amino acids. V shed 3 bases and J 1 base; nucleotides not matched to a gene: 8. Germline V gene sequence: CDR1 KGHDR, CDR2 SFDVKD. DNA of the CDR3: TGTGCCACCAGTGATCGCCTAGACAGGGTTTCCTACAATGAGCAGTTCTTC. Translating gives CATSDRLDRVSYNEQFF.

The gene calls are TRBV11-2 and TRBJ2-6, with D tentatively TRBD1 (5 bases). Between the trimmed V and J ends, which lost 8 bases and 0 bases, there was a span of 17 bases. Germline assignment: CDR1 SGHAT and CDR2 FQNNGV. The CDR3 consists of 17 residues. The CDR3 region has the DNA TGTGCCAGCCGCGAGCACAGGTCCTACTCTGGGGCCAACGTCCTGACTTTC. This codes for CASREHRSYSGANVLTF.

The chain carries TRBV18 and TRBJ1-1; D is unresolved. Germline CDR1 reads KGHSH; CDR2 reads LQKENI. CDR3 size: 14 residues. V was clipped by 3 bases and J by 3 bases, with 11 bases between them. CDR3 region: CASSPPSYYTEAFF. CDR3 in DNA: TGTGCCAGCTCACCTCCCTCGTACTACACTGAAGCTTTCTTT.

The CDR3 DNA follows: TGCGCCAGCAGCTTCGGGACCACGAGGGATCAGCCCCAGCATTTT. This codes for CASSFGTTRDQPQHF. The genes are TRBV5-1 and TRBJ1-5, with a tentative D call TRBD1 (5 bases). CDR1 is SGHRS, CDR2 YFSETQ, per germline. The CDR3 extends over 15 amino acids. V was clipped by 2 bases and J by 5 bases, with 14 bases between them. Filled out from reference TRBV5-1 and TRBJ1-5, the complete variable domain reads KAGVTQTPRYLIKTRGQQVTLSCSPISGHRSVSWYQQTPGQGLQFLFEYFSETQRNKGNFPGRFSGRQFSNSRSEMNVSTLELGDSALYLCASSFGTTRDQPQHFGDGTRLSIL.

This clone was recorded only once. V and J are TRBV27 and TRBJ2-6; unclear D gene. V shed 3 bases and J shed 4 bases, with 4 bases lying between them. Germline CDR1 is MNHEY and CDR2 is SMNVEV (reference sequence). CDR3 length: 13 residues. CDR3 nucleotide sequence: TGTGCCAGCAGTTTTTCAGGGGCCAACGTCCTGACTTTC. Amino acid sequence: CASSFSGANVLTF.

A note on this clone: One junction end does not reproduce the germline sequence, and a read error may be involved. The J gene is TRBJ2-3, the V gene TRBV27, with a tentative D call TRBD2 (7 bases). The CDR3 totals 14 residues. Germline values: CDR1 MNHEY, CDR2 SMNVEV (reference sequence). This CDR3 is CASSLSGGVPLPFF. CDR3 DNA: TGTGCCAGCAGTTTATCAGGGGGGGTTCCCCTTCCGTTTTTT.

J is TRBJ2-3 and V is TRBV19, with D possibly matching TRBD1 (5 bases). CDR3 size: 11 residues. Germline V gene data show CDR1 as LNHDA and CDR2 as SQIVND (reference sequence). Trimming took off 7 bases at V and 6 bases at J, with 8 bases between the two ends. The CDR3 here is CASIKGDTQYF. Here the CDR3 DNA reads TGTGCCAGTATTAAGGGGGATACGCAGTATTTT.

V is TRBV4-3 and J is TRBJ2-1, with D possibly matching TRBD2 (5 bases). The V and J ends lost 2 bases and 2 bases respectively, with 13 bases between them. Per germline, CDR1 LGHNA and CDR2 YSLEER. The CDR3 is 16 residues long. The CDR3 reads CASSQFPPGTYNEQFF. The CDR3 DNA follows: TGCGCCAGCAGCCAATTCCCCCCGGGGACCTACAATGAGCAGTTCTTC.

The chain employs TRBV18 and TRBJ1-1; 11 bases match TRBD1. CDR1 and CDR2 (germline): KGHSH, LQKENI. This CDR3 is 14 amino acids long. Trimming took 4 bases from V and 9 from J; bases not matched to a gene: 7. The CDR3 spells CASSLQDRGQKAFF. The CDR3 coding sequence is TGTGCCAGCTCACTACAGGACAGGGGGCAGAAAGCTTTCTTT.

J is TRBJ1-5 and V is TRBV18; D may be TRBD1 (5 bases). Trimming shortened V by 1 base and J by 6 bases, and 19 bases separated the two germline ends. The germline gives CDR1 KGHSH, CDR2 LQKENI. This CDR3 region has 17 residues. This CDR3 reads CASSPLKVRQGGQPQHF. The CDR3 DNA follows: TGTGCCAGCTCACCACTCAAGGTCCGTCAGGGCGGTCAGCCCCAGCATTTT.

The chain combines TRBV27 with TRBJ2-5; 8 bases are shared with TRBD1. The CDR3 runs 14 residues. After removal of 10 bases from V and 2 bases from J, the junction contained 9 bases not matched to a gene. From germline, CDR1 is MNHEY and CDR2 SMNVEV (reference sequence). The DNA for the CDR3 is TGTGCCACCGCACTGGGGACAGGACAAGAGACCCAGTACTTC. Its translation: CATALGTGQETQYF.

The genes are TRBV5-6 and TRBJ1-5; possible D gene TRBD1, 5 bases. The germline V and J ends were trimmed by 2 bases and 0 bases, with 9 bases remaining between them. The germline CDR1 and CDR2 sequences are SGHDT and YYEEEE. The CDR3 sequence is 15 residues long. The CDR3: CASSFEGYSNQPQHF. The CDR3 DNA follows: TGTGCCAGCAGCTTCGAGGGGTATAGCAATCAGCCCCAGCATTTT.